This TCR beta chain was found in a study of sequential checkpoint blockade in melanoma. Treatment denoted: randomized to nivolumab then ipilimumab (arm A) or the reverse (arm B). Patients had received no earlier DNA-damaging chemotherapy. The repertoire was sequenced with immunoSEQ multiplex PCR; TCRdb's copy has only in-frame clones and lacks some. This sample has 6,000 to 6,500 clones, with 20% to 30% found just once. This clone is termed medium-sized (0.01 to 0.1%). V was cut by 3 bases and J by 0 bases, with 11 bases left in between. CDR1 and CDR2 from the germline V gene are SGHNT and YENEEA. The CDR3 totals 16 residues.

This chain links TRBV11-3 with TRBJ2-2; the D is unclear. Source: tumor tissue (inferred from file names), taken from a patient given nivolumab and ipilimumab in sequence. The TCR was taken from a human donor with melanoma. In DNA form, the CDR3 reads TGTGCCAGCAGCTTCTTCCCCCCCCCGAACACCGGGGAGCTGTTTTTT. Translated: CASSFFPPPNTGELFF.